A selection of T cell receptor beta chains follows, all from one sample in a study of early T cells in non-severe SARS-CoV-2 infection. MiXCR, run by TCRdb on the 5' RACE reads, gives a single entry per CDR3 protein. The table records about 22,000 distinct CDR3 sequences, under 4.5% of them present only once. The sequenced sample was whole blood. The receptors originated from an adult who was a healthcare worker with PCR-confirmed SARS-CoV-2 infection or an uninfected control (not recorded which). The CDR3 runs from the conserved cysteine through the conserved F or W. D genes are given only for firm matches. A clone size is listed for some rows: how often the clone was seen (once, few, many), or a class if it is expanded.

clone_size d_call j_call v_call cdr3_aa cdr3_nt
few NA TRBJ2-6 TRBV4-1 CASSQDPPSGISSGANVLTF TGCGCCAGCAGCCAAGATCCCCCCTCGGGGATTAGCTCTGGGGCCAACGTCCTGACTTTC
many NA TRBJ1-3 TRBV6-1 CASSEGWAASGNTIYF TGTGCCAGCAGTGAAGGTTGGGCAGCCTCTGGAAACACCATATATTTT
medium-sized NA TRBJ1-5 TRBV7-6 CASSLNQPQHF TGTGCCAGCAGCTTAAATCAGCCCCAGCATTTT
NA TRBD2 TRBJ2-5 TRBV11-2 CASSFKMGLAGAQETQYF TGTGCCAGCAGCTTTAAAATGGGGCTAGCGGGGGCCCAAGAGACCCAGTACTTC
many NA TRBJ1-2 TRBV2 CATPRPSGYGYTF TGTGCCACCCCTCGCCCCTCCGGCTATGGCTACACCTTC
few NA TRBJ1-1 TRBV3-1 CASSRRTVNTEAFF TGTGCCAGCAGCCGGAGGACAGTGAACACTGAAGCTTTCTTT
many NA TRBJ1-4 TRBV6-1 CASRSGSQNEKLFF TGTGCCAGCAGGTCCGGTTCCCAAAATGAAAAACTGTTTTTT
NA TRBD1 TRBJ2-3 TRBV12-3/TRBV12-4 CASSPWTGWGFTDTQYF TGTGCCAGCAGTCCATGGACAGGGTGGGGATTCACAGATACGCAGTATTTT
few NA TRBJ2-7 TRBV19 CASSRERGSYEQYF TGTGCCAGTAGTAGAGAGAGGGGCAGCTACGAGCAGTACTTC
many TRBD1 TRBJ2-7 TRBV29-1 CSVPGTGNYEQYF TGCAGCGTTCCAGGGACAGGAAACTACGAGCAGTACTTC
NA NA TRBJ2-7 TRBV29-1 CSVARQGGLGEQYF TGCAGCGTTGCGCGACAGGGAGGGTTGGGCGAGCAGTACTTC
many TRBD2 TRBJ2-7 TRBV7-9 CASSLGEDSGGRYEQYF TGTGCCAGCAGCTTAGGGGAAGATAGCGGGGGTCGGTACGAGCAGTACTTC
many NA TRBJ2-2 TRBV2 CASSEGRVMPGELFF TGTGCCAGCAGTGAAGGCAGGGTAATGCCCGGGGAGCTGTTTTTT
medium-sized TRBD2 TRBJ2-1 TRBV12-3/TRBV12-4 CASSLALGGGAWDEQFF TGTGCCAGCAGTTTAGCCCTAGGCGGGGGGGCTTGGGATGAGCAGTTCTTC
many NA TRBJ2-4 TRBV6-2/TRBV6-3 CASNLAGAKNIQYF TGTGCCAGCAATTTAGCCGGAGCCAAAAACATTCAGTACTTC
few NA TRBJ1-1 TRBV10-3 CAIGGMTGLDEAFF TGTGCCATCGGGGGGATGACAGGCCTAGATGAAGCTTTCTTT
few TRBD1 TRBJ1-1 TRBV7-8 CASTKLQGMNTEAFF TGTGCCAGCACAAAGTTACAGGGGATGAACACTGAAGCTTTCTTT
many NA TRBJ2-7 TRBV12-3/TRBV12-4 CATLGEGGYEQYF TGTGCCACCCTCGGGGAGGGGGGCTACGAGCAGTACTTC
NA NA TRBJ2-7 TRBV6-2/TRBV6-3 CASSYSSAKPYEQYF TGTGCCAGCAGTTACTCATCTGCTAAACCCTACGAGCAGTACTTC
many TRBD1 TRBJ2-6 TRBV7-9 CASSLAAIPGGFSGANVLTF TGTGCCAGCAGCTTAGCGGCTATACCAGGGGGTTTCTCTGGGGCCAACGTCCTGACTTTC
many NA TRBJ1-5 TRBV6-1 CASMFRDQLPQHF TGTGCCAGCATGTTCCGAGATCAGTTGCCCCAGCATTTT
few TRBD1 TRBJ2-7 TRBV19 CASSLDRKPYEQYF TGTGCCAGTAGTCTGGACAGGAAGCCCTACGAGCAGTACTTC
medium-sized NA TRBJ1-5 TRBV12-3/TRBV12-4 CASSPHSDQPQHF TGTGCCAGCAGTCCACACAGCGATCAGCCCCAGCATTTT
many NA TRBJ1-4 TRBV18 CASSRQRPNEKLFF TGTGCCAGCTCTAGACAGCGACCTAATGAAAAACTGTTTTTT
many TRBD1 TRBJ2-7 TRBV29-1 CSVEGDSLYEQYF TGCAGCGTTGAAGGGGACAGCCTCTACGAGCAGTACTTC
few NA TRBJ2-2 TRBV15 CATRSEQGRSGELFF TGTGCCACCAGGTCGGAACAAGGCCGATCCGGGGAGCTGTTTTTT
NA NA TRBJ1-1 TRBV7-2 CASSLEGGRNTEAFF TGTGCCAGCAGCTTAGAGGGGGGCAGGAACACTGAAGCTTTCTTT
many TRBD1 TRBJ2-4 TRBV18 CASSPGPGGVKNIQYF TGTGCCAGCTCACCAGGGCCAGGGGGAGTCAAAAACATTCAGTACTTC
NA TRBD1 TRBJ2-5 TRBV12-3/TRBV12-4 CASSFRGQLQETQYF TGTGCCAGCAGTTTTAGGGGACAGCTACAAGAGACCCAGTACTTC
many NA TRBJ1-4 TRBV27 CASSEDSQKDREKLFF TGTGCCAGCAGCGAGGACAGCCAAAAAGATCGTGAAAAACTGTTTTTT
many NA TRBJ1-1 TRBV4-3 CASSQKGGTEAFF TGCGCCAGCAGCCAAAAGGGGGGCACTGAAGCTTTCTTT
many NA TRBJ2-5 TRBV30 CAWSVPGGLSETQYF TGTGCCTGGAGTGTACCTGGGGGGCTCTCGGAGACCCAGTACTTC
NA NA TRBJ2-5 TRBV11-2 CASSLERPPETQYF TGTGCCAGCAGCTTAGAAAGACCCCCGGAGACCCAGTACTTC
NA NA TRBJ2-7 TRBV6-1 CASTQPQGANEQYF TGTGCCAGCACCCAACCCCAGGGCGCCAACGAGCAGTACTTC
many NA TRBJ2-1 TRBV27 CASSLNGANSYNEQFF TGTGCCAGCAGTTTAAACGGGGCCAACTCCTACAATGAGCAGTTCTTC
NA TRBD1 TRBJ2-7 TRBV14 CASSQGTGQGTYEQYF TGTGCCAGCAGCCAAGGGACGGGACAGGGGACCTACGAGCAGTACTTC
medium-sized TRBD1 TRBJ1-2 TRBV6-1 CASSQGTGRYGYTF TGTGCCAGCAGCCAGGGGACAGGGCGCTATGGCTACACCTTC
many NA TRBJ1-1 TRBV12-3/TRBV12-4 CASSFRELWGKGKNTEAFF TGTGCCAGCAGTTTTCGAGAGTTGTGGGGGAAGGGGAAGAACACTGAAGCTTTCTTT
many TRBD2 TRBJ2-7 TRBV12-3/TRBV12-4 CASSPRGGDAEQYF TGTGCCAGCAGCCCCCGGGGGGGCGATGCCGAGCAGTACTTC
NA TRBD1 TRBJ1-6 TRBV5-1 CASSLAGQGGNNSPLHF TGCGCCAGCAGCTTGGCCGGACAGGGTGGGAATAATTCACCCCTCCACTTT